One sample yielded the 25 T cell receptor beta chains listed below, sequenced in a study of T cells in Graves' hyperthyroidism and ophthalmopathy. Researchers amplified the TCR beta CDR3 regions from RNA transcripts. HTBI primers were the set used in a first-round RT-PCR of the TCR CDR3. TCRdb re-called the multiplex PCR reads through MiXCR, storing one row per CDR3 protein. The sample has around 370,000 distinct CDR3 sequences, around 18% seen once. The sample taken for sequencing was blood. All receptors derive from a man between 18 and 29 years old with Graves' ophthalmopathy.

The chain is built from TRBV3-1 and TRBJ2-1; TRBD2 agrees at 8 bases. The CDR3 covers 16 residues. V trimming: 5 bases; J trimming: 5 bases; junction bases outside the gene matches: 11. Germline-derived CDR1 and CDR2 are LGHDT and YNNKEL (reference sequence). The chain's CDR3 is CASSIFGAGGHNEQFF. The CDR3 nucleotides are TGTGCCAGCAGCATCTTCGGCGCGGGGGGTCACAATGAGCAGTTCTTC.

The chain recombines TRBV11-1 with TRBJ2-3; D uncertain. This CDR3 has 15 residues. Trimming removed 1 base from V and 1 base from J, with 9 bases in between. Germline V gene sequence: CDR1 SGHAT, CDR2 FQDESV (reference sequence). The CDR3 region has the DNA TGTGCCAGCAGCTTAGTTTCGGTGGGCACAGATACGCAGTATTTT. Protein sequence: CASSLVSVGTDTQYF.

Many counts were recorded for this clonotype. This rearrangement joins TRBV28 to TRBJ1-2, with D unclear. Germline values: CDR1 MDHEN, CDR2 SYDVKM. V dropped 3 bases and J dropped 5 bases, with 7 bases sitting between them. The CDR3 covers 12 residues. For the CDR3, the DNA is TGTGCCAGCAGTTTGGATGGTTATGGCTACACCTTC. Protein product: CASSLDGYGYTF.

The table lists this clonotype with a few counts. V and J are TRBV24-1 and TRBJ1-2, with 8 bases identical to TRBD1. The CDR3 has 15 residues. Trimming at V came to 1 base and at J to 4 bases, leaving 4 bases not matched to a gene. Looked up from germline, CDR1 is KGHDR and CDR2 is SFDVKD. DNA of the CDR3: TGTGCCACCAGTGATTTAACAGGGGGTGGCTATGGCTACACCTTC. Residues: CATSDLTGGGYGYTF.

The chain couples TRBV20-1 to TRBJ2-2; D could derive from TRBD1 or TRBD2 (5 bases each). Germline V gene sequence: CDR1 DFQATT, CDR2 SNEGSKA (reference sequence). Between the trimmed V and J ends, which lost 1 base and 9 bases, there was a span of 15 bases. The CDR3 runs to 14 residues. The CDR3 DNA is TGCAGTGCTAGAGTTTTGGGGGTTTCGTGGGAGCTGTTTTTT. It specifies CSARVLGVSWELFF.

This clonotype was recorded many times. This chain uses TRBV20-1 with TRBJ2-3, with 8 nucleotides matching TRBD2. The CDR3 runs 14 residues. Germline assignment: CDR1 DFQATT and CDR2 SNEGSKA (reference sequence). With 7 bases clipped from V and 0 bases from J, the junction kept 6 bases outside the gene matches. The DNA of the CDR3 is TGCAGTGTCTGTGAGCGGGGGAGCACAGATACGCAGTATTTT. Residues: CSVCERGSTDTQYF.

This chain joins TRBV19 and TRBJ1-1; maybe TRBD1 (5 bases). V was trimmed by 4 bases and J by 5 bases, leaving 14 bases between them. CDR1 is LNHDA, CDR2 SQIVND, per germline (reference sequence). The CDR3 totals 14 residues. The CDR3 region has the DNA TGTGCCAGTAGTACCCGCCCAGGGTCTACTGAAGCTTTCTTT. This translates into CASSTRPGSTEAFF.

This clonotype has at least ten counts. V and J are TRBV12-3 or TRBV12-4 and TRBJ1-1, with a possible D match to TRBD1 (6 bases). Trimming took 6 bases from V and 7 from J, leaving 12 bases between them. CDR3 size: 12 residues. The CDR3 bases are TGTGCCAGCAGACAGGACAGCTATGAAGCTTTCTTT. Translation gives CASRQDSYEAFF.

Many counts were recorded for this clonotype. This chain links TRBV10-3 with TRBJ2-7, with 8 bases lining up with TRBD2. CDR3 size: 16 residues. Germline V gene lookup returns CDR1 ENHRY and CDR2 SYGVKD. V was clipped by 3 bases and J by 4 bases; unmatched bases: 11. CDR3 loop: CAISDPGGQGSYEQYF. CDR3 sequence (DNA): TGTGCCATCAGTGACCCGGGGGGGCAGGGGTCGTACGAGCAGTACTTC.

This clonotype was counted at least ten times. CDR3 nucleotide sequence: TGTGCCAGCAGCTTAGCCGGGACATCGAAAGAAAAACTGTTTTTT. It yields the protein CASSLAGTSKEKLFF. The rearrangement joins TRBV13 to TRBJ1-4; a weak D match, TRBD1 (6 bases). V was clipped by 1 base and J by 8 bases, with 14 bases between them. CDR3 length: 15 residues. Germline CDR1 is PRHDT and CDR2 is FYEKMQ (reference sequence).

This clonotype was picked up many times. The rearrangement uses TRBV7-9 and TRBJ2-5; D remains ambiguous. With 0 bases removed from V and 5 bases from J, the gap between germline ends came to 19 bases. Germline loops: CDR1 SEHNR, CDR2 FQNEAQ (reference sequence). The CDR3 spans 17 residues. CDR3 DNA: TGTGCCAGCAGCTTAGCGTTTAGCACGGACGAAGGGGAGACCCAGTACTTC. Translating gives CASSLAFSTDEGETQYF. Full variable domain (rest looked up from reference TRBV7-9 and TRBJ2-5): DTGVSQNPRHKITKRGQNVTFRCDPISEHNRLYWYRQTLGQGPEFLTYFQNEAQLEKSRLLSDRFSAERPKGSFSTLEIQRTEQGDSAMYLCASSLAFSTDEGETQYFGPGTRLLVL.

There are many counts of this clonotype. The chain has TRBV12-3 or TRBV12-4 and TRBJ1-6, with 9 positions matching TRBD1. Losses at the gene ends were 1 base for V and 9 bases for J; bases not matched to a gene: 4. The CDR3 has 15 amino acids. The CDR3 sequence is CASSLGTGVGSPLHF. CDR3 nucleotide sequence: TGTGCCAGCAGTTTAGGGACAGGGGTAGGTTCACCCCTCCACTTT.

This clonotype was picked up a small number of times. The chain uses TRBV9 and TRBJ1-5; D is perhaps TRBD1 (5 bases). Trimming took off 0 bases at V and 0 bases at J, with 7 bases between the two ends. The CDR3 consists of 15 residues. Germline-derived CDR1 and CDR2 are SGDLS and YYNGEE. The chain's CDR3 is CASSVDGGSNQPQHF. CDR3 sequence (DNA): TGTGCCAGCAGCGTAGACGGGGGTAGCAATCAGCCCCAGCATTTT.

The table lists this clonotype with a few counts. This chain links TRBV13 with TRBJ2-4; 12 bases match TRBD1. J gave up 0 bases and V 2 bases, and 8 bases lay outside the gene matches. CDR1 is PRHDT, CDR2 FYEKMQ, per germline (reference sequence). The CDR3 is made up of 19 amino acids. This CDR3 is CASSLRDRGHRLAKNIQYF. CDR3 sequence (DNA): TGTGCCAGCAGCTTAAGGGACAGGGGGCACCGATTAGCCAAAAACATTCAGTACTTC.

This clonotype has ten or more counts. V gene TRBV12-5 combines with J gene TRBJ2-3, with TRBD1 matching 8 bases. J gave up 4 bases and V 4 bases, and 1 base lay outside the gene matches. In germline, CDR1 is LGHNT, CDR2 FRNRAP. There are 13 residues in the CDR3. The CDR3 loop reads CASGSGGADTQYF. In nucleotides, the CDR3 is TGTGCTAGTGGTTCAGGGGGCGCAGATACGCAGTATTTT.

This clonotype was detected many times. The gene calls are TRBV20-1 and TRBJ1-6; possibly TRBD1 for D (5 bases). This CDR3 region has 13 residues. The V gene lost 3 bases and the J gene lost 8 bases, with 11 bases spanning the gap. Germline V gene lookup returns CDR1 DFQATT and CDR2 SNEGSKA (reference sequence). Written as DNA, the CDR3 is TGCAGTGCTAGGGGGGGATCGGATTCACCCCTCCACTTT. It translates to CSARGGSDSPLHF.

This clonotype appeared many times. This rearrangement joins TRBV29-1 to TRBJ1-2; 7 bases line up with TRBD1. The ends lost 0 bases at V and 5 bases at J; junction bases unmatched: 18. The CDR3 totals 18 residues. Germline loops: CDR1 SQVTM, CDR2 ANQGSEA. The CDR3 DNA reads TGCAGCGTTGAAGATCTTGTTAGGACAGGCAATTGGACTTATGGCTACACCTTC. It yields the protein CSVEDLVRTGNWTYGYTF.

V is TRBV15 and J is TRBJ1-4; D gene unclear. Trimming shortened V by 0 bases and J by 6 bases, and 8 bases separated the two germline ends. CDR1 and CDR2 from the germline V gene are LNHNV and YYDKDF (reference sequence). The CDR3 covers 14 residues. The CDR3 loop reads CATSRDRGYEKLFF. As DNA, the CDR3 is TGTGCCACCAGCAGAGATCGGGGTTATGAAAAACTGTTTTTT.

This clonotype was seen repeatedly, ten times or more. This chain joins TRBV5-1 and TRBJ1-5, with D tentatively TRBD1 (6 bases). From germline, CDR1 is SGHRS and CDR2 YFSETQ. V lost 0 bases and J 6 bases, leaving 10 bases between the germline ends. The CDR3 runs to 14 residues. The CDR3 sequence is CASSLGQDGQPQHF. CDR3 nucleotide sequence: TGCGCCAGCAGCTTGGGACAGGATGGTCAGCCCCAGCATTTT.

The CDR3 here is CASSLVDVNYGYTF. CDR3 DNA: TGTGCCAGCAGCTTAGTTGACGTTAACTATGGCTACACCTTC. The chain couples TRBV7-2 to TRBJ1-2, with D uncertain. Looked up from germline, CDR1 is SGHTA and CDR2 is FQGNSA. This CDR3 is 14 amino acids long. V lost 1 base to trimming and J lost 1 base, with 7 bases between them. Looking up the rest from reference TRBV7-2 and TRBJ1-2 gives the full variable domain: GAGVSQSPSNKVTEKGKDVELRCDPISGHTALYWYRQSLGQGLEFLIYFQGNSAPDKSGLPSDRFSAERTGGSVSTLTIQRTQQEDSAVYLCASSLVDVNYGYTFGSGTRLTVV.

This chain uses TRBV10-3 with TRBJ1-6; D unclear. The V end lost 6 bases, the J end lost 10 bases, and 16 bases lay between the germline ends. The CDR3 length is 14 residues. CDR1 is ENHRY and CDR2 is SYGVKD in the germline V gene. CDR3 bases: TGTGCCATCAGCCCTGGGGAGGTTGGCTCACCCCTCCACTTT. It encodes CAISPGEVGSPLHF.

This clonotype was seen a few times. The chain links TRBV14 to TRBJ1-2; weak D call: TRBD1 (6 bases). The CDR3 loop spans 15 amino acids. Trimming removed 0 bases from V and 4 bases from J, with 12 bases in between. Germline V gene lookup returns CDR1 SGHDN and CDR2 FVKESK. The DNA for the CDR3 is TGTGCCAGCAGCCAAGATCTACAGGGAGGCTATGGCTACACCTTC. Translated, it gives CASSQDLQGGYGYTF. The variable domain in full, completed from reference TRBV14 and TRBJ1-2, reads EAGVTQFPSHSVIEKGQTVTLRCDPISGHDNLYWYRRVMGKEIKFLLHFVKESKQDESGMPNNRFLAERTGGTYSTLKVQPAELEDSGVYFCASSQDLQGGYGYTFGSGTRLTVV.

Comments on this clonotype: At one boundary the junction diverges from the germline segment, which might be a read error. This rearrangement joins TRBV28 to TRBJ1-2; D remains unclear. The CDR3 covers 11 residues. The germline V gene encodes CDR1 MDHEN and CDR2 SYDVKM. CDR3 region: CASIGRYGYAF. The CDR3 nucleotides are TGTGCCAGCATTGGGCGCTATGGCTACGCCTTC.

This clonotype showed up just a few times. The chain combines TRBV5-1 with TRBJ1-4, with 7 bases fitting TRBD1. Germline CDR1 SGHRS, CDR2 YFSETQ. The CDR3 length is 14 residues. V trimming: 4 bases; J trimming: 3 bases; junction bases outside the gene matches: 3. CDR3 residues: CASSHGQANEKLFF. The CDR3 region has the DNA TGCGCCAGCAGCCACGGACAGGCTAATGAAAAACTGTTTTTT.

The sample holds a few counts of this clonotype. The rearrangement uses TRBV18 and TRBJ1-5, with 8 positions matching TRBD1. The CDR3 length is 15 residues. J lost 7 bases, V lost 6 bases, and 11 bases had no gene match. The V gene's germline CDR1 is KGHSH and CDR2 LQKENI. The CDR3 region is CASSPGQGGKQPQHF. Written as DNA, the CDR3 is TGTGCCAGCTCGCCCGGACAGGGTGGAAAGCAGCCCCAGCATTTT.